The present TCR beta chain was sequenced within a study of response to subunit inactivated influenza vaccine. Each CDR3 protein gets one entry after TCRdb re-called the RT-PCR reads with MiXCR. Of around 480,000 distinct CDR3 sequences in the sample, 16% were seen once. Study observations and caveats: Authors suggested seasonal influenza vaccinations each recruit few new T cells.

The ends were cut back, 0 bases at V and 4 bases at J, with 13 bases in the middle. CDR3 length: 16 residues. The germline gives CDR1 KGHSH, CDR2 LQKENI. Notes on this clonotype: As yet, its antigen is unknown.

The receptor was derived from a man between 45 and 75 years old who received an inactivated influenza vaccine. The material sequenced was CD4+ T cells sorted from PBMCs, taken around 2 years after vaccination. The V call is TRBV18, the J call TRBJ2-1; D might be TRBD1 (6 bases). The CDR3 bases are TGTGCCAGCTCACCACCTATCAACAGGGCTTACAATGAGCAGTTCTTC. This codes for CASSPPINRAYNEQFF.